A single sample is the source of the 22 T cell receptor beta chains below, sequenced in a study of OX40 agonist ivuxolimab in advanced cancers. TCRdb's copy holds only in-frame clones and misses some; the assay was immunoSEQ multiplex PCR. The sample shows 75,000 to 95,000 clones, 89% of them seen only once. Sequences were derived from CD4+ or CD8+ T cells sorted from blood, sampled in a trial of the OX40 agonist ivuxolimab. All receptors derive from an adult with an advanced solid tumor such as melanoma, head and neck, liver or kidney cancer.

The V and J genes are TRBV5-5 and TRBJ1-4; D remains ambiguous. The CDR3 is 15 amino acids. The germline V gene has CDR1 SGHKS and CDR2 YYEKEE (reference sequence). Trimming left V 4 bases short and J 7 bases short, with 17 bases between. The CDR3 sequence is CASSRGFSNTEKLFF. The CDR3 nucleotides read TGTGCCAGCAGCCGAGGGTTCTCTAATACTGAAAAACTGTTTTTT.

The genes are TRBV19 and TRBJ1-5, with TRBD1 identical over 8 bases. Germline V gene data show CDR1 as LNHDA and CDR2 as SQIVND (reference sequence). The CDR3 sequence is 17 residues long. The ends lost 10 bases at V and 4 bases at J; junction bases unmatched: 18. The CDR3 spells CATPEGPTTGANQPQHF. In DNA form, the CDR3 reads TGTGCCACCCCCGAGGGGCCTACGACAGGGGCGAATCAGCCCCAGCATTTT.

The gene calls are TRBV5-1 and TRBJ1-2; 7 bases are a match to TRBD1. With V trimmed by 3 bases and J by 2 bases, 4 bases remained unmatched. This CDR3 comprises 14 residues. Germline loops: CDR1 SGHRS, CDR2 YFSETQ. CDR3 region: CASSSTGSNYGYTF. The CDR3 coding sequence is TGCGCCAGCAGCTCGACAGGGTCGAACTATGGCTACACCTTC.

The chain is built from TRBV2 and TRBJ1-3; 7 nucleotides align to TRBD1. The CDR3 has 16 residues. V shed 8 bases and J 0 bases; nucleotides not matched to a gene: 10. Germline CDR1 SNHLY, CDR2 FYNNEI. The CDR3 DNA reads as TGTGCCAGCCATAGAGGGGGCCGATTCTCTGGAAACACCATATATTTT. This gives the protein CASHRGGRFSGNTIYF. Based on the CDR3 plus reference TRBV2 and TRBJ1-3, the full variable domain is EPEVTQTPSHQVTQMGQEVILRCVPISNHLYFYWYRQILGQKVEFLVSFYNNEISEKSEIFDDQFSVERPDGSNFTLKIRSTKLEDSAMYFCASHRGGRFSGNTIYFGEGSWLTVV.

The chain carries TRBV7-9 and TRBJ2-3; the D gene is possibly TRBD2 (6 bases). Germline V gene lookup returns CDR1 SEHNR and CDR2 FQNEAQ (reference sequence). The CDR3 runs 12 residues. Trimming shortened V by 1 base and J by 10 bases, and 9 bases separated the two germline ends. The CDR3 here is CASSLDGRPQYF. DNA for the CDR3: TGTGCCAGCAGCTTAGACGGGAGACCGCAGTATTTT.

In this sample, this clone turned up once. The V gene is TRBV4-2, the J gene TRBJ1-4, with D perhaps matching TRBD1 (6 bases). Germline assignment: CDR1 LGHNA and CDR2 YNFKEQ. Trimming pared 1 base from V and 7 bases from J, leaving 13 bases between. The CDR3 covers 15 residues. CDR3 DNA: TGTGCCAGCAGCCAAGGGGAGGGGGGGACTGAAAAACTGTTTTTT. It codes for CASSQGEGGTEKLFF.

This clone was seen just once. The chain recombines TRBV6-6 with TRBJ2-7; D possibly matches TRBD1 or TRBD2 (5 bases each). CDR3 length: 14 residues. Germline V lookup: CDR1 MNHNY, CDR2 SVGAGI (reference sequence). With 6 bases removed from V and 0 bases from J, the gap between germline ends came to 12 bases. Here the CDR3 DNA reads TGTGCCAGCAGCCGGGACCCGAGCTCCTACGAGCAGTACTTC. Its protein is CASSRDPSSYEQYF.

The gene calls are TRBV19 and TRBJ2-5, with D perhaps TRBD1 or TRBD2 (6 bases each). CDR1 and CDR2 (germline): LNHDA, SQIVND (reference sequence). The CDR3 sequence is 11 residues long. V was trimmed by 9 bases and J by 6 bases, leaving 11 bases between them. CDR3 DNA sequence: TGTGCCAGGGAGGGGGGAAAGACCCAGTACTTC. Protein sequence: CAREGGKTQYF.

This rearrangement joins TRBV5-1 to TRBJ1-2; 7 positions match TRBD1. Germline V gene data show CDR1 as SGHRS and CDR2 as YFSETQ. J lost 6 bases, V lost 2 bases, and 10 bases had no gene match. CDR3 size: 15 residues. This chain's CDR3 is CASSLRQGGSDGYTF. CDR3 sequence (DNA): TGCGCCAGCAGCTTAAGACAGGGAGGATCCGATGGCTACACCTTC.

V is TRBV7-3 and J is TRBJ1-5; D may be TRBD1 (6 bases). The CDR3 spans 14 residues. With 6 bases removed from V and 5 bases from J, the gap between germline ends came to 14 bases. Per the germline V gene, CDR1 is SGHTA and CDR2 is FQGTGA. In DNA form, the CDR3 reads TGTGCCAGCAGTGACCCAGGGGAGGATCAGCCCCAGCATTTT. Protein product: CASSDPGEDQPQHF.

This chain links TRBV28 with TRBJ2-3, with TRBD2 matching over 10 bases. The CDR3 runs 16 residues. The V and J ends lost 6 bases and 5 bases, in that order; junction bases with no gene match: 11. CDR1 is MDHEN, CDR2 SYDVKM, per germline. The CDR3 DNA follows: TGTGCCAGCAGCGCTAGCGGGAGACGAGTGATAGATACGCAGTATTTT. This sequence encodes CASSASGRRVIDTQYF.

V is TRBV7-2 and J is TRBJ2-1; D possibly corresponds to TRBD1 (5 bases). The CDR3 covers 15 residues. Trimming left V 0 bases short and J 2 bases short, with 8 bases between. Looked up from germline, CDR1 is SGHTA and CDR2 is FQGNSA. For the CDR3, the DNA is TGTGCCAGCAGCTTAGCAGGGGTCCCCTACAATGAGCAGTTCTTC. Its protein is CASSLAGVPYNEQFF.

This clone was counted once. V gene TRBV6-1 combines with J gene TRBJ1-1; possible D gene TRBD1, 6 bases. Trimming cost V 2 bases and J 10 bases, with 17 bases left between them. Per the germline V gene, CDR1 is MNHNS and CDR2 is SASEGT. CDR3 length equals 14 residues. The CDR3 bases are TGTGCCAGCAGTGAAATGTTAGGGACCAGGGGAGCTTTCTTT. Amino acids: CASSEMLGTRGAFF.

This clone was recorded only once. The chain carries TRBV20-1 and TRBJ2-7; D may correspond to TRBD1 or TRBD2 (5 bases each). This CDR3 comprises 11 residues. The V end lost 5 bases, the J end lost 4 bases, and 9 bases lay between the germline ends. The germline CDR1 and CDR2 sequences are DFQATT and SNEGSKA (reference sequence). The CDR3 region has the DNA TGCAGTGCTTCGGGACGTTACGAGCAGTACTTC. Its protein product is CSASGRYEQYF.

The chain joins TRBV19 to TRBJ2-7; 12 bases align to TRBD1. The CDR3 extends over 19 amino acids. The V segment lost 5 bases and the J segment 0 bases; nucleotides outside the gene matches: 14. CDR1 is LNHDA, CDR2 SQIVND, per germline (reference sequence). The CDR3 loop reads CASSSWWGDRGQSSYEQYF. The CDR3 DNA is TGTGCCAGTAGTTCCTGGTGGGGGGACAGGGGGCAATCCTCCTACGAGCAGTACTTC.

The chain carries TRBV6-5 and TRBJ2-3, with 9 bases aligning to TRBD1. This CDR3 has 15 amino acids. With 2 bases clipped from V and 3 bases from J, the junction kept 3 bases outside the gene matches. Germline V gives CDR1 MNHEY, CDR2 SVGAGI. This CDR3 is CASSYTGQGTDTQYF. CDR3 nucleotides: TGTGCCAGCAGTTACACGGGACAGGGAACAGATACGCAGTATTTT.

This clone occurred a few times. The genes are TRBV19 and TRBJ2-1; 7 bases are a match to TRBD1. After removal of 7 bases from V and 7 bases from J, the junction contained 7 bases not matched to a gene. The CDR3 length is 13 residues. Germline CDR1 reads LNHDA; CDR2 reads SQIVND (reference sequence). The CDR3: CASTLTGWNEQFF. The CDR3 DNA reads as TGTGCCAGTACCTTGACAGGGTGGAATGAGCAGTTCTTC.

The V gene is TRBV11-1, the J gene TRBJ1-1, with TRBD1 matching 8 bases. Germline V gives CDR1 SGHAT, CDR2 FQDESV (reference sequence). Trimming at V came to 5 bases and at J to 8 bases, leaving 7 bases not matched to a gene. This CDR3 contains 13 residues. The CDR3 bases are TGTGCCAGCAGCCTGGACAGGGCCTTGGAAGCTTTCTTT. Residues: CASSLDRALEAFF. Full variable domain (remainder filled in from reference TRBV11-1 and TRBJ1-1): EAEVAQSPRYKITEKSQAVAFWCDPISGHATLYWYRQILGQGPELLVQFQDESVVDDSQLPKDRFSAERLKGVDSTLKIQPAELGDSAMYLCASSLDRALEAFFGQGTRLTVV.

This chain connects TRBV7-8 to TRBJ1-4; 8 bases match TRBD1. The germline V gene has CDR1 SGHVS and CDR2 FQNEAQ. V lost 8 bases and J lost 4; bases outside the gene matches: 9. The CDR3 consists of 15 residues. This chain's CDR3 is CASSGDRGFNEKLFF. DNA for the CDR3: TGTGCCAGCTCTGGCGACAGGGGCTTTAATGAAAAACTGTTTTTT.

The CDR3 DNA reads as TGTGCCAGCAGCCATCAGGGGAGCGAAGAAAAACTGTTTTTT. Amino acid sequence: CASSHQGSEEKLFF. The chain combines TRBV7-2 with TRBJ1-4; a possible D gene is TRBD1 (6 bases). Germline-derived CDR1 and CDR2 are SGHTA and FQGNSA. Trimming cost V 5 bases and J 8 bases, with 15 bases left between them. This CDR3 region has 14 residues.

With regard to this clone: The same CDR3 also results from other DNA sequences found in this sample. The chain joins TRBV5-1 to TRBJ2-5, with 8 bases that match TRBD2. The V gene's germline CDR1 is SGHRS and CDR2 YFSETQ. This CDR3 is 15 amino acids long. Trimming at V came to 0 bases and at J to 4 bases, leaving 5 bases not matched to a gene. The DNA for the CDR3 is TGCGCCAGCAGCTTGGGGTTAGCGGGGAGAGAGACCCAGTACTTC. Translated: CASSLGLAGRETQYF.

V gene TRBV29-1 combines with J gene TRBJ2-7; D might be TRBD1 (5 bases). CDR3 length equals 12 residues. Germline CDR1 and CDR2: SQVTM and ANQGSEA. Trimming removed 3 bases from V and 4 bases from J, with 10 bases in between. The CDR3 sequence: CSVDREGYEQYF. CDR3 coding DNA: TGCAGCGTTGACAGGGAAGGGTACGAGCAGTACTTC.